Presented here are 6 T cell receptor beta chains from one specimen sequenced in a study of PD-1 blockade in classical Hodgkin lymphoma. Repertoires were generated with immunoSEQ multiplex PCR, while TCRdb's copy carries only in-frame clones and drops some. The data hold approximately 26,000 clones, with under 95% observed a single time. Indicated time point: newly diagnosed, previously untreated cHL patient sample. Purified CD4+ T cells were obtained from thawed PBMCs through magnetic negative selection. Sequencing input: CD4+ T cells from blood. The receptor source for this set is a human donor with classical Hodgkin lymphoma.

Written as DNA, the CDR3 is TGTGCCAGCTCACCAACAGTGAACTCCTACGAGCAGTACTTC. Residues: CASSPTVNSYEQYF. The V gene is TRBV18, the J gene TRBJ2-7; D gene ambiguous. This CDR3 has 14 residues. Germline values: CDR1 KGHSH, CDR2 LQKENI. Trimming pared 2 bases from V and 0 bases from J, leaving 8 bases between.

The rearrangement joins TRBV2 to TRBJ2-2, with D perhaps matching TRBD1 or TRBD2 (6 bases each). This CDR3 is built from 17 residues. Germline V gene sequence: CDR1 SNHLY, CDR2 FYNNEI. V was shortened by 0 bases and J by 4 bases, with 15 bases between the two germline ends. The CDR3 sequence is CASSEAGGGAVTGELFF. CDR3 nucleotides: TGTGCCAGCAGTGAAGCAGGGGGAGGTGCTGTCACCGGGGAGCTGTTTTTT.

The V and J genes are TRBV6-6 and TRBJ1-1; maybe TRBD1 (6 bases). Germline CDR1 reads MNHNY; CDR2 reads SVGAGI (reference sequence). This CDR3 has 13 amino acids. The V end was cut by 8 bases, the J end by 5 bases, with 15 bases between. The CDR3: CASATGAVTEAFF. The CDR3 DNA sequence: TGTGCCAGCGCGACGGGGGCAGTAACTGAAGCTTTCTTT.

V usage is TRBV9 and J usage is TRBJ2-5; D gene uncertain. In germline, CDR1 is SGDLS, CDR2 YYNGEE. V was trimmed by 1 base and J by 4 bases, leaving 11 bases between them. CDR3 length: 14 residues. The chain's CDR3 is CASSVHPDGETQYF. The CDR3 DNA is TGTGCCAGCAGCGTACACCCTGACGGAGAGACCCAGTACTTC.

V and J are TRBV6-5 and TRBJ2-5; tentatively, D is TRBD2 (6 bases). V dropped 0 bases and J dropped 3 bases, with 11 bases sitting between them. Germline CDR1 MNHEY, CDR2 SVGAGI. The CDR3 totals 15 residues. CDR3 region: CASSYSGGAEETQYF. CDR3 sequence (DNA): TGTGCCAGCAGTTACTCAGGCGGGGCCGAAGAGACCCAGTACTTC.

V and J are TRBV5-1 and TRBJ2-3, with TRBD2 matching over 12 bases. Trimming removed 3 bases from V and 1 base from J; junction bases left unmatched: 3. Germline CDR1 SGHRS, CDR2 YFSETQ. This CDR3 spans 16 amino acids. The CDR3: CASSWRTSGGTDTQYF. The CDR3 DNA reads TGCGCCAGCAGCTGGCGGACTAGCGGGGGCACAGATACGCAGTATTTT.